These 26 T cell receptor beta chains were all obtained from the same sample, sequenced in a study of neoadjuvant nivolumab and ipilimumab in lung cancer. Clones were sequenced by immunoSEQ multiplex PCR, and TCRdb holds only the in-frame ones, with some missing. The sample has 25,000 to 30,000 clones, roughly 80% seen once. Sample: peripheral blood, taken before neoadjuvant nivolumab, alone or with ipilimumab. The receptors here all came from an adult with non-small cell lung cancer.

J is TRBJ2-1 and V is TRBV7-9; D unresolved. The V gene's germline CDR1 is SEHNR and CDR2 FQNEAQ (reference sequence). V lost 5 bases and J 3 bases, leaving 14 bases between the germline ends. The CDR3 runs 15 residues. In DNA, the CDR3 is TGTGCCAGCAGCCGCGACCAAAATCTCTACAATGAGCAGTTCTTC. This codes for CASSRDQNLYNEQFF.

The chain combines TRBV9 with TRBJ2-7; 10 bases map to TRBD1. The CDR3 extends over 14 amino acids. Trimming at V came to 7 bases and at J to 2 bases, leaving 6 bases not matched to a gene. Germline loops: CDR1 SGDLS, CDR2 YYNGEE. The CDR3 nucleotides read TGTGCCAGCTCCCCCGGACAGGGGGCCTACGAGCAGTACTTC. Amino acids: CASSPGQGAYEQYF.

The V gene is TRBV4-2, the J gene TRBJ2-3, with 8 bases aligning to TRBD1. Germline V lookup: CDR1 LGHNA, CDR2 YNFKEQ. V lost 0 bases to trimming and J lost 3 bases; unmatched junction nucleotides: 11. This CDR3 spans 18 amino acids. In DNA, the CDR3 is TGTGCCAGCAGCCAAGAAAGTGTTCGGACAGGGATAACAGATACGCAGTATTTT. It encodes CASSQESVRTGITDTQYF.

The rearrangement uses TRBV11-2 and TRBJ2-5, with D unclear. This CDR3 spans 12 amino acids. Germline assignment: CDR1 SGHAT and CDR2 FQNNGV. V lost 2 bases to trimming and J lost 5 bases, with 6 bases between them. For the CDR3, the DNA is TGTGCCAGCAGCTTAACGATGGAGACCCAGTACTTC. It is translated as CASSLTMETQYF.

Only a few counts were recorded for this clone. This chain links TRBV28 with TRBJ1-5; D might be TRBD1 (5 bases). Trimming removed 2 bases from V and 0 bases from J, with 11 bases in between. Looked up from germline, CDR1 is MDHEN and CDR2 is SYDVKM. The CDR3 is 16 amino acids. For the CDR3, the DNA is TGTGCCAGCAGTTTAGGGACGGGGGTTAGCAATCAGCCCCAGCATTTT. It specifies CASSLGTGVSNQPQHF. Complete variable domain (other parts from reference TRBV28 and TRBJ1-5): DVKVTQSSRYLVKRTGEKVFLECVQDMDHENMFWYRQDPGLGLRLIYFSYDVKMKEKGDIPEGYSVSREKKERFSLILESASTNQTSMYLCASSLGTGVSNQPQHFGDGTRLSIL.

This chain joins TRBV6-6 and TRBJ1-1, with a tentative D call TRBD1 (5 bases). V was shortened by 7 bases and J by 4 bases, with 16 bases between the two germline ends. Looked up from germline, CDR1 is MNHNY and CDR2 is SVGAGI (reference sequence). This CDR3 region has 14 residues. CDR3 sequence (DNA): TGTGCCAGCATTGGGGCGGCCCAGGGCACTGAAGCTTTCTTT. It specifies CASIGAAQGTEAFF.

V usage is TRBV19 and J usage is TRBJ1-4, with D hard to call. Trimming shortened V by 5 bases and J by 4 bases, and 11 bases separated the two germline ends. This CDR3 is built from 14 residues. Germline V gives CDR1 LNHDA, CDR2 SQIVND (reference sequence). The CDR3 is CASSLRNLNEKLFF. CDR3 DNA: TGTGCCAGTAGTCTCAGGAACCTTAATGAAAAACTGTTTTTT.

The chain recombines TRBV7-2 with TRBJ1-5; 8 nucleotides align to TRBD1. Germline loops: CDR1 SGHTA, CDR2 FQGNSA. Trimming removed 4 bases from V and 2 bases from J; junction bases left unmatched: 10. The CDR3 consists of 17 residues. CDR3 sequence reads: CASSSLSSGGGNQPQHF. The CDR3 coding sequence is TGTGCCAGCAGCTCTTTATCGTCAGGGGGCGGCAATCAGCCCCAGCATTTT.

The sample holds one count of this clone. J is TRBJ2-5 and V is TRBV7-2; D might be TRBD1 (5 bases). Trimming removed 1 base from V and 5 bases from J, with 8 bases in between. The germline CDR1 and CDR2 sequences are SGHTA and FQGNSA. The CDR3 has 13 residues. Written as DNA, the CDR3 is TGTGCCAGCAGCTTAGTGTCAGGGGAGACCCAGTACTTC. Translating it yields CASSLVSGETQYF.

The gene calls are TRBV5-1 and TRBJ1-4; D not certain. Trimming left V 0 bases short and J 10 bases short, with 19 bases between. Per the germline V gene, CDR1 is SGHRS and CDR2 is YFSETQ. CDR3 length equals 16 residues. CDR3 protein: CASSLAQTPGLGKLFF. DNA for the CDR3: TGCGCCAGCAGCTTGGCCCAAACCCCAGGTCTCGGAAAACTGTTTTTT.

This clone was picked up one time. The genes are TRBV29-1 and TRBJ2-7; D is possibly TRBD1 (5 bases). The CDR3 loop spans 13 amino acids. The V and J ends lost 6 bases and 3 bases respectively, with 15 bases between them. CDR1 is SQVTM, CDR2 ANQGSEA, per germline. DNA of the CDR3: TGCAGCGTGGCCCTCGACAGCAACTACGAGCAGTACTTC. As protein: CSVALDSNYEQYF.

This clone was picked up a small number of times. The chain combines TRBV28 with TRBJ1-2; D not resolved. The CDR3 consists of 14 residues. The V end lost 5 bases, the J end lost 1 base, and 11 bases lay between the germline ends. From germline, CDR1 is MDHEN and CDR2 SYDVKM. In nucleotides, the CDR3 is TGTGCCAGCAGTCGCGCGGACTTTAACTATGGCTACACCTTC. This encodes CASSRADFNYGYTF.

This chain connects TRBV2 to TRBJ2-1; D unresolved. Germline lookup yields CDR1 SNHLY and CDR2 FYNNEI. There are 11 residues in the CDR3. Trimming took off 5 bases at V and 9 bases at J, with 8 bases between the two ends. The CDR3 region has the DNA TGTGCCAGCAGTTTTAGGAGTGAGCAGTTCTTC. Protein sequence: CASSFRSEQFF.

The rearrangement uses TRBV28 and TRBJ2-1; D unresolved. This CDR3 region has 15 residues. Trimming removed 2 bases at V and 9 bases at J, with 17 bases between. In germline, CDR1 is MDHEN, CDR2 SYDVKM. In DNA, the CDR3 is TGTGCCAGCAGTTTAGAGAGGCCAATCTATGCTGAGCAGTTCTTC. Amino acids: CASSLERPIYAEQFF.

DNA of the CDR3: TGTGCCAGCAGCTTCGGTGGGGAGCAGTACTTC. Translated: CASSFGGEQYF. The J gene is TRBJ2-7, the V gene TRBV11-3; D not resolved. Deletions cut 3 bases from V and 7 bases from J, with 7 bases between. This CDR3 spans 11 amino acids. Germline loops: CDR1 SGHNT, CDR2 YENEEA.

The chain uses TRBV9 and TRBJ1-6, with a possible D match to TRBD1 (5 bases). This CDR3 has 20 amino acids. Trimming pared 0 bases from V and 14 bases from J, leaving 33 bases between. Germline V gene sequence: CDR1 SGDLS, CDR2 YYNGEE. The CDR3 loop reads CASSVAARVIAGRPLGALHF. CDR3 bases: TGTGCCAGCAGCGTAGCCGCCAGGGTGATCGCAGGCCGACCTCTGGGGGCCCTCCACTTT.

The chain joins TRBV20-1 to TRBJ2-7, with TRBD2 identical over 8 bases. The trim removed 5 bases at V and 11 bases at J, leaving 5 bases unmatched. There are 10 residues in the CDR3. Germline values: CDR1 DFQATT, CDR2 SNEGSKA (reference sequence). Written as DNA, the CDR3 is TGCAGTGCTGTTCTCGGGGGGGAGTACTTC. Translation gives CSAVLGGEYF.

The chain employs TRBV5-6 and TRBJ2-5, with D uncertain. CDR3 size: 14 residues. Trimming cost V 0 bases and J 1 base, with 7 bases left between them. Germline V gene lookup returns CDR1 SGHDT and CDR2 YYEEEE. CDR3 sequence: CASSLVPAQETQYF. The CDR3 region has the DNA TGTGCCAGCAGCTTGGTCCCGGCCCAAGAGACCCAGTACTTC.

J is TRBJ2-1 and V is TRBV11-1; 8 bases line up with TRBD1. Per the germline V gene, CDR1 is SGHAT and CDR2 is FQDESV (reference sequence). The V and J ends lost 3 bases and 7 bases, in that order; junction bases with no gene match: 8. This CDR3 region has 15 residues. The CDR3 coding sequence is TGTGCCAGCAGCTTTTCAGGGGGCGTAGATAATGAGCAGTTCTTC. Translating gives CASSFSGGVDNEQFF.

The chain is built from TRBV7-8 and TRBJ2-3; TRBD2 aligns across 11 bases. V was clipped by 3 bases and J by 6 bases; unmatched bases: 5. The CDR3 totals 15 residues. CDR1 is SGHVS and CDR2 is FQNEAQ in the germline V gene. CDR3 region: CASSFSGGAGDTQYF. DNA for the CDR3: TGTGCCAGCAGCTTTAGCGGGGGGGCGGGGGATACGCAGTATTTT.

The chain employs TRBV4-2 and TRBJ2-6, with a possible D match to TRBD2 (5 bases). The germline gives CDR1 LGHNA, CDR2 YNFKEQ. Trimming took 0 bases from V and 0 from J, leaving 12 bases between them. The length of the CDR3 is 18 residues. The CDR3 region is CASSQETGSSSGANVLTF. The CDR3 DNA reads TGTGCCAGCAGCCAAGAGACGGGGTCCAGCTCTGGGGCCAACGTCCTGACTTTC.

This chain connects TRBV11-2 to TRBJ1-1, with TRBD1 as a possible D gene (6 bases). V lost 5 bases and J 1 base, leaving 14 bases between the germline ends. In germline, CDR1 is SGHAT, CDR2 FQNNGV. There are 15 residues in the CDR3. The CDR3 region has the DNA TGTGCCAGCAGCCAATCCGGGACACCGAACACTGAAGCTTTCTTT. Protein: CASSQSGTPNTEAFF. The whole variable domain, remainder taken from reference TRBV11-2 and TRBJ1-1, is EAGVAQSPRYKIIEKRQSVAFWCNPISGHATLYWYQQILGQGPKLLIQFQNNGVVDDSQLPKDRFSAERLKGVDSTLKIQPAKLEDSAVYLCASSQSGTPNTEAFFGQGTRLTVV.

Sample share makes this clone medium-sized. This rearrangement joins TRBV10-1 to TRBJ2-2; 10 bases align to TRBD2. This CDR3 is built from 14 residues. CDR1 WNHNN and CDR2 SYGVQD come from the germline V gene (reference sequence). Trimming took 5 bases from V and 7 from J; bases not matched to a gene: 4. In DNA, the CDR3 is TGCGCCAGCAGTCTAGCGGGGGAGTTCGGGGAGCTGTTTTTT. This sequence encodes CASSLAGEFGELFF.

The sample holds one count of this clone. CDR3 bases: TGCGCCAGCGGGCTCGGGGCCCAGTACTTC. As protein: CASGLGAQYF. This rearrangement joins TRBV4-1 to TRBJ2-5, with a possible D match to TRBD2 (5 bases). The CDR3 is made up of 10 amino acids. Germline V lookup: CDR1 MGHRA, CDR2 YSYEKL. Trimming stripped 8 bases from V and 9 bases from J, with 10 bases between.

The V call is TRBV9, the J call TRBJ2-3; the match to TRBD2 covers 8 bases. Germline V gene data show CDR1 as SGDLS and CDR2 as YYNGEE. The CDR3 contains 16 residues. Trimming removed 0 bases from V and 1 base from J; junction bases left unmatched: 4. The DNA of the CDR3 is TGTGCCAGCAGCGTAGCGCGGGGGGCTGGCACAGATACGCAGTATTTT. Translation: CASSVARGAGTDTQYF.

The chain combines TRBV28 with TRBJ1-1; D is unclear. The V end lost 5 bases, the J end lost 4 bases, and 14 bases lay between the germline ends. Per germline, CDR1 MDHEN and CDR2 SYDVKM. This CDR3 has 14 residues. CDR3 nucleotide sequence: TGTGCCAGCAGTGAGACTGGCGCGAGCACTGAAGCTTTCTTT. It is translated as CASSETGASTEAFF.